This passage covers 31 T cell receptor beta chains from one sample sequenced in a study of T-cell reconstitution after alpha-beta-depleted transplantation in children. Unique molecular identifiers were built into the TCRbeta library. TCRdb processed the PCR reads anew with MiXCR; each CDR3 protein has one entry. The data contain 700,000 or so distinct CDR3 sequences, less than 15% of them singletons. Material: PBMCs, obtained before TCRalphabeta/CD19-depleted stem cell transplant. The receptors here all came from a girl aged 2 to 9 with congenital amegakaryocytic thrombocytopenia, due to receive a stem cell transplant.

This clonotype was detected many times. The chain links TRBV28 to TRBJ2-3; D is undetermined. The germline V gene encodes CDR1 MDHEN and CDR2 SYDVKM. There are 15 residues in the CDR3. Trimming cost V 5 bases and J 0 bases, with 12 bases left between them. CDR3: CASSTWVWSTDTQYF. For the CDR3, the DNA is TGTGCCAGCAGTACATGGGTTTGGAGCACAGATACGCAGTATTTT.

This clonotype was observed many times. The genes are TRBV5-1 and TRBJ1-2, with a weak D call TRBD1 (6 bases). The germline V and J ends were trimmed by 1 base and 4 bases, with 14 bases remaining between them. This CDR3 has 15 amino acids. The germline V gene encodes CDR1 SGHRS and CDR2 YFSETQ. In nucleotides, the CDR3 is TGCGCCAGCAGCTTGTCCGAGGGACAACCCTATGGCTACACCTTC. Protein product: CASSLSEGQPYGYTF. The variable domain in full, completed from reference TRBV5-1 and TRBJ1-2, reads KAGVTQTPRYLIKTRGQQVTLSCSPISGHRSVSWYQQTPGQGLQFLFEYFSETQRNKGNFPGRFSGRQFSNSRSEMNVSTLELGDSALYLCASSLSEGQPYGYTFGSGTRLTVV.

This clonotype has a single count. One end of the junction does not line up with germline, which may come from a read error. This chain uses TRBV20-1 with TRBJ2-7, with 10 bases identical to TRBD2. The CDR3 has 16 residues. Germline loops: CDR1 DFQATT, CDR2 SNEGSKA (reference sequence). The chain's CDR3 is CSARNHLAGVDSEQHF. In nucleotides, the CDR3 is TGCAGTGCTAGGAATCACCTAGCGGGAGTGGATTCCGAGCAGCACTTC.

This clonotype showed up many times. The chain employs TRBV6-5 and TRBJ1-5; D ambiguous. This CDR3 contains 17 residues. V dropped 2 bases and J dropped 0 bases, with 14 bases sitting between them. Germline V gene sequence: CDR1 MNHEY, CDR2 SVGAGI. The CDR3 region is CASSYRNPLYSNQPQHF. The CDR3 DNA is TGTGCCAGCAGTTACCGAAATCCCCTTTATAGCAATCAGCCCCAGCATTTT.

The chain combines TRBV7-9 with TRBJ2-3; maybe TRBD2 (6 bases). Germline V gene data show CDR1 as SEHNR and CDR2 as FQNEAQ (reference sequence). The CDR3 runs 15 residues. V lost 4 bases, J lost 0 bases, and 11 bases lay in between. CDR3 protein: CASSSGLFSTDTQYF. Written as DNA, the CDR3 is TGTGCCAGCAGCTCAGGACTATTTAGCACAGATACGCAGTATTTT.

This clonotype occurred many times. This chain joins TRBV5-6 and TRBJ2-3; no firm D call. The germline V gene has CDR1 SGHDT and CDR2 YYEEEE. V lost 1 base to trimming and J lost 0 bases, with 9 bases between them. The CDR3 sequence is 15 residues long. The CDR3 spells CASSLSVYSTDTQYF. The CDR3 bases are TGTGCCAGCAGCTTGTCCGTTTATAGCACAGATACGCAGTATTTT.

This clonotype was counted between two and nine times. The chain employs TRBV5-1 and TRBJ2-1, with 8 bases that match TRBD2. Trimming removed 4 bases from V and 8 bases from J; junction bases left unmatched: 11. The V gene's germline CDR1 is SGHRS and CDR2 YFSETQ. The CDR3 sequence is 15 residues long. The CDR3 region is CASSIGQREIDEQFF. The CDR3 nucleotides read TGCGCCAGCAGCATAGGACAGCGGGAGATCGATGAGCAGTTCTTC.

The CDR3 is CASSEHRTGLYEQYF. CDR3 DNA sequence: TGTGCCAGCAGTGAACACAGGACGGGGCTGTACGAGCAGTACTTC. V and J are TRBV6-1 and TRBJ2-7; the D gene could be TRBD1 or TRBD2 (5 bases each). V lost 2 bases to trimming and J lost 4 bases, with 15 bases between them. There are 15 residues in the CDR3. In germline, CDR1 is MNHNS, CDR2 SASEGT.

Only a few counts were recorded for this clonotype. V is TRBV7-9 and J is TRBJ1-5; D not certain. Deletions cut 3 bases from V and 7 bases from J, with 7 bases between. From germline, CDR1 is SEHNR and CDR2 FQNEAQ (reference sequence). The CDR3 covers 12 residues. The CDR3 sequence: CASSFGVQPQHF. CDR3 coding DNA: TGTGCCAGCAGCTTCGGGGTCCAGCCCCAGCATTTT. The full variable domain, with the rest looked up from reference TRBV7-9 and TRBJ1-5, is DTGVSQNPRHKITKRGQNVTFRCDPISEHNRLYWYRQTLGQGPEFLTYFQNEAQLEKSRLLSDRFSAERPKGSFSTLEIQRTEQGDSAMYLCASSFGVQPQHFGDGTRLSIL.

The table lists this clonotype with many counts. The gene calls are TRBV28 and TRBJ1-5; D uncertain. The CDR3 extends over 12 amino acids. The germline V and J ends were trimmed by 7 bases and 4 bases, with 8 bases remaining between them. Germline lookup yields CDR1 MDHEN and CDR2 SYDVKM. In DNA, the CDR3 is TGTGCCAGCACGGTGTTGAATCAGCCCCAGCATTTT. This encodes CASTVLNQPQHF.

This clonotype was recorded many times. V gene TRBV5-5 combines with J gene TRBJ2-1; 12 bases agree with TRBD2. In germline, CDR1 is SGHKS, CDR2 YYEKEE (reference sequence). The V segment lost 3 bases and the J segment 8 bases; nucleotides outside the gene matches: 9. The CDR3 is 16 residues long. The CDR3 here is CASSSGLAGTGYEQFF. The DNA for the CDR3 is TGTGCCAGCAGCTCAGGACTAGCGGGAACTGGCTATGAGCAGTTCTTC.

In this sample, this clonotype turned up a few times. J is TRBJ2-7 and V is TRBV7-9, with a weak D call TRBD2 (5 bases). V gave up 6 bases and J gave up 6 bases, with 12 bases separating them. The germline CDR1 and CDR2 sequences are SEHNR and FQNEAQ (reference sequence). CDR3 length: 12 residues. The CDR3 spells CASSPRALEQYF. The DNA of the CDR3 is TGTGCCAGCAGTCCGAGGGCCCTCGAGCAGTACTTC.

This clonotype was counted between two and nine times. This chain connects TRBV19 to TRBJ2-5; TRBD2 aligns across 10 bases. From germline, CDR1 is LNHDA and CDR2 SQIVND (reference sequence). The CDR3 length is 16 residues. J was trimmed by 5 bases and V by 3 bases; bases with no gene match: 9. The CDR3 is CASSMVSGRSDETQYF. Here the CDR3 DNA reads TGTGCCAGTAGTATGGTTAGCGGGAGGTCGGATGAGACCCAGTACTTC.

The chain is built from TRBV5-1 and TRBJ2-1, with 11 bases fitting TRBD2. Germline CDR1 SGHRS, CDR2 YFSETQ. CDR3 size: 16 residues. Unmatched junction bases numbered 7, after V lost 4 bases and J lost 4 bases. The CDR3 reads CASSLQLAGAYNEQFF. CDR3 in DNA: TGCGCCAGCAGCCTCCAACTAGCGGGAGCTTACAATGAGCAGTTCTTC.

The chain employs TRBV12-3 or TRBV12-4 and TRBJ2-1; D remains ambiguous. The CDR3 runs 13 residues. V was shortened by 5 bases and J by 8 bases, with 13 bases between the two germline ends. CDR3 sequence: CASSTFVAHEQFF. CDR3 in DNA: TGTGCCAGCAGTACCTTTGTGGCGCATGAGCAGTTCTTC.

The chain uses TRBV20-1 and TRBJ1-2, with a possible D match to TRBD1 (6 bases). The CDR3 length is 13 residues. The germline V gene has CDR1 DFQATT and CDR2 SNEGSKA (reference sequence). V was cut by 6 bases and J by 4 bases, with 15 bases left in between. The CDR3, as DNA: TGCAGTGCCATAGGGGACAAGATCTATGGCTACACCTTC. This gives the protein CSAIGDKIYGYTF.

This clonotype was counted at least ten times. This chain connects TRBV15 to TRBJ1-5; D call uncertain. The CDR3 spans 13 residues. CDR1 and CDR2 (germline): LNHNV, YYDKDF (reference sequence). The germline V and J ends were trimmed by 0 bases and 11 bases, with 11 bases remaining between them. The CDR3 here is CATSRDRYRSQHF. The CDR3 nucleotides read TGTGCCACCAGCAGAGATAGATACCGATCCCAGCATTTT. The whole variable domain, remainder taken from reference TRBV15 and TRBJ1-5, is DAMVIQNPRYQVTQFGKPVTLSCSQTLNHNVMYWYQQKSSQAPKLLFHYYDKDFNNEADTPDNFQSRRPNTSFCFLDIRSPGLGDTAMYLCATSRDRYRSQHFGDGTRLSIL.

The V gene is TRBV15, the J gene TRBJ2-3, with D unresolved. CDR1 and CDR2 (germline): LNHNV, YYDKDF (reference sequence). This CDR3 comprises 13 residues. Between the trimmed V and J ends, which lost 0 bases and 8 bases, there was a span of 9 bases. The CDR3 loop reads CATSRDSAGTQYF. CDR3 nucleotide sequence: TGTGCCACCAGCAGAGATTCGGCTGGTACGCAGTATTTT.

The table lists this clonotype with many counts. The rearrangement links TRBV5-1 to TRBJ2-7, with TRBD2 matching over 9 bases. Germline assignment: CDR1 SGHRS and CDR2 YFSETQ. This CDR3 comprises 15 residues. The V and J ends lost 0 bases and 3 bases, in that order; junction bases with no gene match: 4. The CDR3: CASSLGGLALYEQYF. In DNA, the CDR3 is TGCGCCAGCAGCTTGGGAGGACTAGCGCTCTACGAGCAGTACTTC. The whole variable domain, remainder taken from reference TRBV5-1 and TRBJ2-7, is KAGVTQTPRYLIKTRGQQVTLSCSPISGHRSVSWYQQTPGQGLQFLFEYFSETQRNKGNFPGRFSGRQFSNSRSEMNVSTLELGDSALYLCASSLGGLALYEQYFGPGTRLTVT.

This clonotype has a count of ten or more. The chain couples TRBV5-1 to TRBJ2-5, with a weak D call TRBD1 (6 bases). Germline CDR1 is SGHRS and CDR2 is YFSETQ. V lost 1 base and J 4 bases, leaving 11 bases between the germline ends. This CDR3 has 14 amino acids. The CDR3 spells CASSLWTAGETQYF. The CDR3, as DNA: TGCGCCAGCAGCTTGTGGACAGCTGGAGAGACCCAGTACTTC. Using reference TRBV5-1 and TRBJ2-5 for the parts outside the CDR3, the full variable domain is KAGVTQTPRYLIKTRGQQVTLSCSPISGHRSVSWYQQTPGQGLQFLFEYFSETQRNKGNFPGRFSGRQFSNSRSEMNVSTLELGDSALYLCASSLWTAGETQYFGPGTRLLVL.

J is TRBJ2-4 and V is TRBV20-1; 9 positions agree with TRBD1. The CDR3 contains 14 residues. Unmatched junction bases numbered 7, after V lost 6 bases and J lost 4 bases. Germline CDR1 DFQATT, CDR2 SNEGSKA (reference sequence). CDR3 coding DNA: TGCAGTGCCCGCCGGACAGGGGTTAAAAACATTCAGTACTTC. This codes for CSARRTGVKNIQYF.

This chain connects TRBV7-9 to TRBJ2-7; TRBD2 is a possible D gene (5 bases). The CDR3 is 15 amino acids. The V end lost 1 base, the J end lost 1 base, and 11 bases lay between the germline ends. The germline CDR1 and CDR2 sequences are SEHNR and FQNEAQ (reference sequence). The CDR3 region has the DNA TGTGCCAGCAGCTTAGGGACTGACTTTTCCTACGAGCAGTACTTC. Translated, it gives CASSLGTDFSYEQYF. Complete variable domain (other parts from reference TRBV7-9 and TRBJ2-7): DTGVSQNPRHKITKRGQNVTFRCDPISEHNRLYWYRQTLGQGPEFLTYFQNEAQLEKSRLLSDRFSAERPKGSFSTLEIQRTEQGDSAMYLCASSLGTDFSYEQYFGPGTRLTVT.

This clonotype was observed many times. V gene TRBV20-1 combines with J gene TRBJ2-4; 8 positions match TRBD2. This CDR3 spans 15 amino acids. Germline CDR1 and CDR2: DFQATT and SNEGSKA (reference sequence). With 4 bases clipped from V and 3 bases from J, the junction kept 8 bases outside the gene matches. For the CDR3, the DNA is TGCAGTGCTACTCCGCGGGGGGTCCTCAAAAACATTCAGTACTTC. It encodes CSATPRGVLKNIQYF.

The V and J genes are TRBV5-1 and TRBJ2-3; 12 bases match TRBD2. This CDR3 has 17 residues. The germline gives CDR1 SGHRS, CDR2 YFSETQ. V dropped 2 bases and J dropped 4; count of bases not matched to a gene: 8. CDR3 in DNA: TGCGCCAGCAGCTTCTTTTCAAGACTAGCGGGAGCAGATACGCAGTATTTT. Its translation is CASSFFSRLAGADTQYF.

The DNA of the CDR3 is TGTGCCAGCAGCTCGGGACTAGCGGAGGGATCCTACGAGCAGTACTTC. The encoded protein is CASSSGLAEGSYEQYF. This chain uses TRBV7-8 with TRBJ2-7, with TRBD2 identical over 11 bases. Germline V gives CDR1 SGHVS, CDR2 FQNEAQ. V trimming: 4 bases; J trimming: 1 base; junction bases outside the gene matches: 6. The CDR3 is 16 amino acids.

This clonotype was recorded many times. The chain couples TRBV4-1 to TRBJ2-1; no clear D gene. The germline CDR1 and CDR2 sequences are MGHRA and YSYEKL. The CDR3 runs 16 residues. V shed 0 bases and J shed 5 bases, with 14 bases lying between them. The CDR3 spells CASSQDHRLRDNEQFF. The CDR3 DNA sequence: TGCGCCAGCAGCCAAGATCACAGACTCCGGGACAATGAGCAGTTCTTC.

The table lists this clonotype with a few counts. The rearrangement uses TRBV5-1 and TRBJ2-1, with 8 bases fitting TRBD2. Germline CDR1 and CDR2: SGHRS and YFSETQ. The CDR3 is 16 residues long. Unmatched junction bases numbered 9, after V lost 0 bases and J lost 7 bases. The CDR3 nucleotides are TGCGCCAGCAGCTTGGGCCCAGCGGGAGAGAGGAATGAGCAGTTCTTC. Translation gives CASSLGPAGERNEQFF.

The chain couples TRBV5-1 to TRBJ2-1; D is possibly TRBD1 (5 bases). The CDR3 consists of 16 residues. Per germline, CDR1 SGHRS and CDR2 YFSETQ. V lost 6 bases to trimming and J lost 6 bases, with 22 bases between them. The CDR3 loop is CASTVTPGLTVNEQFF. DNA for the CDR3: TGCGCCAGCACCGTAACACCAGGGCTAACAGTCAATGAGCAGTTCTTC. The entire variable domain, with the rest obtained from reference TRBV5-1 and TRBJ2-1, is as follows: KAGVTQTPRYLIKTRGQQVTLSCSPISGHRSVSWYQQTPGQGLQFLFEYFSETQRNKGNFPGRFSGRQFSNSRSEMNVSTLELGDSALYLCASTVTPGLTVNEQFFGPGTRLTVL.

This clonotype was detected only a few times. V is TRBV4-2 and J is TRBJ2-4; D not certain. V lost 0 bases to trimming and J lost 1 base, with 19 bases between them. Germline CDR1 LGHNA, CDR2 YNFKEQ. The CDR3 sequence is 19 residues long. The CDR3 spells CASSQEVSEALIAKNIQYF. As DNA, the CDR3 is TGTGCCAGCAGCCAAGAAGTAAGTGAAGCTTTGATCGCCAAAAACATTCAGTACTTC.

V usage is TRBV20-1 and J usage is TRBJ2-5; D is unclear. The CDR3 contains 13 residues. CDR1 and CDR2 from the germline V gene are DFQATT and SNEGSKA (reference sequence). Trimming shortened V by 5 bases and J by 3 bases, and 13 bases separated the two germline ends. CDR3 nucleotide sequence: TGCAGTGCTCCCCGTGAGGCCGAAGAGACCCAGTACTTC. It codes for CSAPREAEETQYF.

The rearrangement joins TRBV29-1 to TRBJ1-3; D perhaps matches TRBD1 (5 bases). Trimming pared 6 bases from V and 0 bases from J, leaving 9 bases between. This CDR3 spans 13 amino acids. The germline V gene has CDR1 SQVTM and CDR2 ANQGSEA. The CDR3 protein is CSVLGTSGNTIYF. The CDR3 nucleotides read TGCAGCGTCCTCGGGACCTCTGGAAACACCATATATTTT.